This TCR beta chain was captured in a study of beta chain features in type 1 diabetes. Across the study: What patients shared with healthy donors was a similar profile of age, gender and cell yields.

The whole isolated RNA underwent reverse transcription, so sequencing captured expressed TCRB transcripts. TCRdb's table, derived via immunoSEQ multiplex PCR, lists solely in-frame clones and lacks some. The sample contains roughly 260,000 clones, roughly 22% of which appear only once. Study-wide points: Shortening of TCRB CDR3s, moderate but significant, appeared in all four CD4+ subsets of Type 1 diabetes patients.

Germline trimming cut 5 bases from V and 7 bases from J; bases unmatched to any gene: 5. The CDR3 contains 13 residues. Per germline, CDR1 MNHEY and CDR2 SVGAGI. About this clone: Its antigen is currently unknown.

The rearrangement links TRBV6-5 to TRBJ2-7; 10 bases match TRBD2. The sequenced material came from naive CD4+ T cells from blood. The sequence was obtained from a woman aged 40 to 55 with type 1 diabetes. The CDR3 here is CASSSGGAREQYF. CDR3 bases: TGTGCCAGCAGTAGCGGGGGGGCCAGGGAGCAGTACTTC.